This section outlines one TCR beta chain sequence together with its context. There is no known antigen for this receptor. The cohort comprised 550 to 700 healthy bone marrow donors. At the time of sampling, all cohort members were nominally healthy, though unrecorded immune exposures were likely present. The donor tested CMV seronegative, placing the donor among the 350 or so seronegative members of the cohort. A peripheral blood sample was collected from each donor, and TCR beta sequencing was performed on peripheral blood mononuclear cells. The Qiagen DNeasy Blood Extraction Kit was used to extract genomic DNA from the blood cell samples. These data originate in a study of cytomegalovirus exposure and HLA in healthy donors (dated by TCRdb to 2016 to 2017). Broadly, across the study: An earlier analysis of several hundred of the donors reported about 250 Gb of sequence data and some 120 million unique TCR beta sequences from 150 million to 200 million T cells. Besides the first cohort of under 700 subjects, a separate validation cohort made up of roughly 130 different subjects was used. The study profiled the T cell repertoires of some 610 subjects by immunosequencing and related them to cytomegalovirus serostatus. The number of donors typed differed by locus, with about 629-630 for A, B, C, DRB1 and DQB1, more than 500 for DQA1, approximately 570 for DPA1, and 450 to 480 for DPB1. All discovery cohort repertoires had been generated on a single sequencing platform. The study combined high-throughput TCR immunosequencing, statistical association of individual TCRs with disease status, and machine learning to predict cytomegalovirus infection status. Donor age, sex, ethnicity and CMV serostatus were collected together with the repertoire data. Across under 500 genotyped donors of the cohort, an average of approximately 220,000 unique TCR beta nucleotide sequences per donor were sequenced, and around 19% of those sequences were non-productive. An earlier analysis of 587 of the donors used high-throughput TCR beta sequencing to judge whether each TCR beta V gene segment behaved as functional or pseudogenic. The study aimed to test whether signatures of past pathogen exposure could be identified by cataloging public T cell receptors. Rather than using new phenotypic data, the later analysis identified candidate immune exposures from TCR beta sequences and from how often those sequences occurred across donors. Five DR-DQ haplotypes were handled as single units for association and clustering because linkage in the cohort was strong. HLA typing covered class I and class II loci at four-digit resolution. In a later analysis, previously published TCR beta repertoires from about 670 donors were re-analyzed and high-resolution HLA genotyping was added so that TCR occurrence patterns could be studied. Of the 300 to 450 genotyped donors, 81% were placed in the genetic ancestry cluster associated with self-reported Caucasian donors. A later genetic analysis took genome-wide SNP genotypes for about 55% of the roughly 700 donors and used that subset as a discovery cohort. An early release covering around 630 HLA-typed donors comprised 300 to 350 gigabases of sequencing data and around 80 million unique TCR sequences. Overall study outcomes, separate from this receptor: Several of the top co-occurrence clusters appeared to be linked to parvovirus B19, influenza, CMV and Epstein-Barr virus, according to a later analysis. The presence/absence analyses assumed that sequencing depth was roughly uniform across donors, and that assumption may not be true. Only TCR beta chains were sequenced in this cohort, and the absence of alpha or paired-chain data limited detectable features. In a later genetic analysis, fewer N-insertions in productive TCRs were reported among donors in an Asian-associated ancestry cluster than the roughly 700-donor mean. Because HLA typing was missing for some donors at each locus, association tests included only the typed subset. Most TCR sequences were seen in very few donors, while some public TCRs were found in many individuals. A later analysis found that most CMV-associated TCR beta chains appeared HLA-restricted, with HLA associations seemingly driven largely by CMV exposure. The classifier was reported to diagnose cytomegalovirus status with high specificity and sensitivity in both the original and validation cohorts. A further reported finding was that TCR beta sequences accurately predicted the HLA-A and HLA-B alleles for most subjects in the first cohort. Correlated functional status among segregating V segments might reflect linkage disequilibrium, but an unknown experimental factor could not be ruled out. Some IMGT-functional V segments, including TRBV6-2 and TRBV6-3, could not be distinguished by the 87-base-pair reads and were therefore excluded. Specific HLA alleles were associated with roughly 17,000 TCR beta sequences at a false discovery rate of 0.05 in a later analysis. Assigning TCR associations to individual alleles was difficult when HLA alleles, especially DR and DQ, strongly co-occurred. A cluster of highly shared sequence variants was judged likely to be a technical artifact of the sequencing pipeline. The study listed approximately 160 TCR beta chains as associated with cytomegalovirus. Compared with equally common non-associated chains, HLA-associated TCR beta chains in a later analysis were more clonally expanded and had lower generation probabilities. A later genetic analysis associated a missense DCLRE1C variant with V-gene and J-gene trimming of TCR beta chains, and an independent cohort replicated the association. In a later analysis, the rate of TCR association differed among HLA loci, with DRB1 alleles having the most associated TCRs and HLA-C alleles having the fewest. The earlier analysis of a few hundred of the donors excluded 15 to 20 rarely observed V segments, including chromosome 9 orphons, because counts were too low. It was suggested by the authors that the approach could potentially be generalized to other disease states and immunological phenotypes. Immune exposure information for the cohort was limited to CMV serostatus. Three of the identified cytomegalovirus-associated TCR beta chains were confirmed in vitro to be specific for cytomegalovirus antigens. In an earlier analysis of about 540 of the donors, most TCR beta V segments were observed in productive rearrangements about 90% or about 30% of the time, broadly matching IMGT annotations.

Library preparation was by the immunoSEQ multiplex PCR assay. The multiplex PCR relied on a mix of 60 forward primers for TCR Vbeta segments and 13 reverse primers for TCR Jbeta segments. The CDR3 region of rearranged TCR beta genes was amplified from genomic DNA with a multiplex PCR assay. On the Illumina HiSeq System, the amplified TCR beta libraries were sequenced as 87-base-pair reads. On the authors' methods: A later analysis tallied about 77 million unique TCR beta chains across the 650 to 750 repertoires, and approximately 12 million of those chains were shared by two or more donors. Raw reads were error-corrected and collapsed into unique sequences with a nearest-neighbor algorithm that merged closely related sequences to remove PCR and sequencing errors. To assign V, D and J gene segments, CDR3 sequences were aligned to IMGT reference sequences. For a sequence to be retained, a match of at least six nucleotides was required to both a V gene segment and a J gene segment. A rearrangement counted as productive if the CDR3 had no stop codons and remained in frame with V and J, and every other rearrangement counted as non-productive. CDR3 was defined by IMGT convention, running from the second conserved V-encoded cysteine to the conserved J-encoded phenylalanine. In an earlier analysis of around 570 of the donors, sequences lacking an unambiguous match to a single V gene segment were excluded. An earlier analysis of several hundred of the donors classified V segments as functional when productive rearrangements were above 56.7% and as segregating when the standard deviation between donors was above 5%. A statistical classification framework was built to diagnose cytomegalovirus status from the catalog of TCR beta chain sequences. In a later analysis, V and J genes were assigned by comparing TCR nucleotide sequences against IMGT/GENE-DB human TR gene sequences. Using the TCRdist pipeline, a later analysis assigned CDR3 sequences along with most-parsimonious VDJ recombination scenarios. In a later analysis, each TCR beta chain was defined by its CDR3 amino acid sequence together with its V-gene family, and reads lacking a unique V-gene family were excluded. To address suspected cross-contamination and a sequencing artifact, a later analysis removed around 590 highly shared, low-generation-probability nucleotide sequences. A later analysis calculated a clonal expansion index for each public chain from normalized within-repertoire ranks of inferred template counts. Generation probabilities in a later analysis came from a VDJ recombination model fitted to out-of-frame rearrangements, and those results were checked against IGoR. Hypergeometric tests were used in a later analysis to score TCR-TCR, TCR-HLA and TCR-CMV co-occurrence, with a repertoire-size bias correction applied to the TCR pairs. A later analysis estimated false discovery rates by permuting HLA or CMV assignments 20 times. In a later analysis, co-occurring TCRs were grouped using DBSCAN, with TCRdist sequence similarity added in when clustering inside HLA-allele-positive subsets. Repertoires with fewer than 30,000 or more than 120,000 public chains were left out of co-occurrence clustering, as were roughly five repertoires with anomalous nucleotide sharing. The immuneACCESS repertoire file appears here via TCRdb, limited to in-frame rearrangements. These files lack a portion of the clones; in checked studies, under half of the deficit traces to unresolved V genes, and the cause of the others is not known. D and trimming were read from the DNA, whereas the V and J calls and clone size are those reported in that table. The sample's table covers 100,000 to 150,000 clones. Of the sample, around 2.2% is held by the ten largest clones.

CDR1 and CDR2, looked up from the germline V gene, are SGHDT and YYEEEE. V is pruned by 2 bases and J by 4 bases, leaving 10 bases of the junction without a gene match. From the cysteine up to the phenylalanine, the CDR3 has a length of 17 residues. The kept DNA is CDR3 alone, 51 bases in frame from the first base. Sequenced sample: PBMCs. The receptor was derived from a man aged 40-49 years in good health and CMV-seronegative. The rearrangement combines TRBV5-6 with TRBJ2-5; 11 bases in the middle match TRBD2. The DNA sequence is TGTGCCAGCAGCTTTCGTTCGGTACTAGCGGGAGTAGAGACCCAGTACTTC. This encodes CASSFRSVLAGVETQYF. Outside the CDR3, residues come from the reference TRBV5-6 and TRBJ2-5 proteins, so the full variable domain is: DAGVTQSPTHLIKTRGQQVTLRCSPKSGHDTVSWYQQALGQGPQFIFQYYEEEERQRGNFPDRFSGHQFPNYSSELNVNALLLGDSALYLCASSFRSVLAGVETQYFGPGTRLLVL.